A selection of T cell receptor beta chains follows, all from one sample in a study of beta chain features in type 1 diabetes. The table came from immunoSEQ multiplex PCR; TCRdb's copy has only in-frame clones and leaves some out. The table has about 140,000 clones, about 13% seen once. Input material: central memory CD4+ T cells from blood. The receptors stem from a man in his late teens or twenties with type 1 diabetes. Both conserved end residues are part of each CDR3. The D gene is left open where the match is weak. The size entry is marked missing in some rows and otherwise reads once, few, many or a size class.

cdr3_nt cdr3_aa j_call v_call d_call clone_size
TGTGCCAGCAGCCGTGGGGGGCCGACAGATACGCAGTATTTT CASSRGGPTDTQYF TRBJ2-3 TRBV4-2 NA NA
TGTGCCAGCAGCTTAACCCCCGGAAGGGGACCCTCTGGAAACACCATATATTTT CASSLTPGRGPSGNTIYF TRBJ1-3 TRBV7-8 NA NA
TGTGCCGGTCATTCAGGGGGCGACTATGGCTACACCTTC CAGHSGGDYGYTF TRBJ1-2 TRBV7-9 TRBD1 NA
TGTGCCAGCAGCTTACAGGGGTCCTCACCCCTCCACTTT CASSLQGSSPLHF TRBJ1-6 TRBV11-3 NA NA
TGTGCCAGCTCACCACCAAATACTGGTCGCACAGATACACAGTATTTT CASSPPNTGRTDTQYF TRBJ2-3 TRBV18 NA NA
TGCGCCAGCAGCTTGGCAGGGTCCAGGGAGGATGAGCAGTTCTTC CASSLAGSREDEQFF TRBJ2-1 TRBV5-1 NA NA
TGTGCCAGCAGTGAGGGGCAGGGTGGCTCACCCCTCCACTTT CASSEGQGGSPLHF TRBJ1-6 TRBV25-1 NA few
TGTGCCAGCAGTGAAACAAAAAGCTACACCTTC CASSETKSYTF TRBJ1-2 TRBV2 NA few
TGTGCCAGCAGTCCTCAGGACACCGTTGGGAGGACCTTC CASSPQDTVGRTF TRBJ1-2 TRBV27 NA few
TGTGCCAGTAGTATAGCCCAAGGGGGTGGTTGGTTCTTC CASSIAQGGGWFF TRBJ2-1 TRBV19 NA few
TGTGCCAGCAGCCAGGGACAGGAGGAATCACCCCTCCACTTT CASSQGQEESPLHF TRBJ1-6 TRBV4-2 TRBD1 few
TGTGCCAGCAGCTGGGTTAGTGGCGGGCAGGCCAGCTCCTACGAGCAGTACTTC CASSWVSGGQASSYEQYF TRBJ2-7 TRBV13 NA NA
TGTGCCAGCAGTTCCAGAACAGGGGCGGGGTACATTCAGTACTTC CASSSRTGAGYIQYF TRBJ2-4 TRBV28 NA few
TGTGCCAGCAGCTCCTTTACAGGGACGTTGAACACCGGGGAGCTGTTTTTT CASSSFTGTLNTGELFF TRBJ2-2 TRBV13 NA many
TGTGCCAGCAGCTTAGCCGTCGGCGGGGGCACAGATACGCAGTATTTT CASSLAVGGGTDTQYF TRBJ2-3 TRBV7-2 NA NA
TGTGCCAGCAGCGTGCAGGGGGGGGCCTACGAGCAGTACTTC CASSVQGGAYEQYF TRBJ2-7 TRBV9 NA few
TGTGCCAGTAGTGTCGACAAGGGGTATGGCTACACCTTC CASSVDKGYGYTF TRBJ1-2 TRBV19 NA NA
TGTGCCAGCAGCGTAGGGCCAGGGGGCACGGCTGAAGCTTTCTTT CASSVGPGGTAEAFF TRBJ1-1 TRBV9 TRBD1 NA